This is a list of T cell receptor beta chains from one sample in a study of blood T cell repertoires in COVID-19. Sequencing used immunoSEQ multiplex PCR; TCRdb keeps in-frame clones, though not all of them. The data hold tens of thousands of clones, with about nine tenths observed a single time. Input material: peripheral blood. The receptors come from a man in his 60s with COVID-19, enrolled during active disease. CDR3s include the opening cysteine and the closing phenylalanine or tryptophan. The order of the fields is J gene, D gene, V gene, clone size, CDR3 DNA, CDR3 protein. D genes are given only for firm matches. Clone size is given for some rows only: seen once, a few or many times, or a class if the clone is expanded.

>TRBJ1-2|.|TRBV7-8|.
TGTGCCAGCAGCTTCGCGGCCCGGAGAGGCTACACCTTC
CASSFAARRGYTF
>TRBJ2-1|TRBD1|TRBV3-1/TRBV3-2|.
TGTGCCAGCAGCCAAATCCAGGGGACAGGGACGTTCTTC
CASSQIQGTGTFF
>TRBJ2-5|TRBD2|TRBV2|once
TGTGCCAGCAGTGATCAAGCGGGAGGTCGAGAGACCCAGTACTTC
CASSDQAGGRETQYF
>TRBJ1-1|.|TRBV9|.
TGTGCCAGCAGCGTGGGGGGGCGGAACACTGAAGCTTTCTTT
CASSVGGRNTEAFF
>TRBJ2-3|TRBD2|TRBV4-1|.
TGCGCCAGCAGCCAAGTCCTTAGAGTGGGGACTAGCGGGAGGGGGGATACGCAGTATTTT
CASSQVLRVGTSGRGDTQYF
>TRBJ2-7|TRBD2|TRBV11-3|.
TGTGCCAGCAGCCCATCTAGCGGAGGGTACTACGAGCAGTACTTC
CASSPSSGGYYEQYF
>TRBJ2-2|TRBD2|TRBV6-2/TRBV6-3|.
TGTGCCAGCAGTCCCCGGTGGACTAGCGGGGCCGGGGAGCTGTTTTTT
CASSPRWTSGAGELFF
>TRBJ2-1|.|TRBV7-2|once
TGTGCCAGCCGCGGGACTTCATACAATGAGCAGTTCTTC
CASRGTSYNEQFF
>TRBJ2-1|.|TRBV28|.
TGTGCCAGCAGTTTAGCGCAGGGGTACAATGAGCAGTTCTTC
CASSLAQGYNEQFF
>TRBJ2-3|.|TRBV5-4|.
TGTGCCAGCACCTCCCAGACAGACAGACCCACAGATACGCAGTATTTT
CASTSQTDRPTDTQYF
>TRBJ1-1|TRBD1|TRBV5-1|.
TGCGCCAGCAGCCCCCGGGGGACAGGGGACACTGAAGCTTTCTTT
CASSPRGTGDTEAFF
>TRBJ1-1|.|TRBV7-8|few
TGTGCCAGCAGCTTAGGGCCCGGGTATGAAGCTTTCTTT
CASSLGPGYEAFF
>TRBJ2-7|TRBD1|TRBV2|few
TGTGCCAGCCTCACGCGGAACGGACAGGATGGCGAGCAGTACTTC
CASLTRNGQDGEQYF
>TRBJ2-7|TRBD2|TRBV4-3|.
TGCGCCAGCAGCCGAACTCTAGCGGGAGGTCTATACGAGCAGTACTTC
CASSRTLAGGLYEQYF
>TRBJ1-6|TRBD1|TRBV15|.
TGTGCCACCAGCAGAGGAGGGGGCACTTCACCCCTCCACTTT
CATSRGGGTSPLHF
>TRBJ1-5|.|TRBV30|.
TGTGCCTGGAGTTCCGGGGAAGGTCAGCCCCAGCATTTT
CAWSSGEGQPQHF
>TRBJ2-7|TRBD2|TRBV6-5|.
TGTGCCAGCACTAGGGTAGCGGGAGTGGGTGAGCAGTACTTC
CASTRVAGVGEQYF
>TRBJ1-2|.|TRBV6-1|.
TGTGCCAGCAGTGAAGGGACGCCGACCCAGGGGGGCTACACCTTC
CASSEGTPTQGGYTF
>TRBJ2-2|TRBD1|TRBV24-1|.
TGTGCCACCAGTGATTTGCAGGGCAGGGGGCACACCGGGGAGCTGTTTTTT
CATSDLQGRGHTGELFF
>TRBJ2-2|.|TRBV27|few
TGTGCCAGCAGTTACAGGGCTACCACCGGGGAGCTGTTTTTT
CASSYRATTGELFF
>TRBJ2-1|TRBD1|TRBV6-5|.
TGTGCCAGCAGTTACGCCAAGGGGGCGGACAATGAGCAGTTCTTC
CASSYAKGADNEQFF
>TRBJ2-7|.|TRBV10-3|.
TGTGCCATCAGTGGGTCGCAGGGGTTAGGGGAGCAGTACTTC
CAISGSQGLGEQYF
>TRBJ2-5|TRBD2|TRBV5-1|.
TGCGCCAGCAGCTCGGGTTTGCGCGGGAGCGGGGGTCGAGAGACCCAGTACTTC
CASSSGLRGSGGRETQYF
>TRBJ1-2|.|TRBV19|.
TGTGCCAGTACCGCTCCTACGGGGGGTATGGGAGGCTACACCTTC
CASTAPTGGMGGYTF
>TRBJ2-7|.|TRBV2|.
TGTGCCAGCGGAGATCAACGGAGGGGCGAGCAGTACTTC
CASGDQRRGEQYF
>TRBJ2-5|.|TRBV19|.
TGTGCCAGTAGTCCCCGACTAACTCAAGAGACCCAGTACTTC
CASSPRLTQETQYF
>TRBJ2-3|.|TRBV24-1|.
TGTGCCACCAGTGACCCGATGGAGGCGGCTAGCACAGATACGCAGTATTTT
CATSDPMEAASTDTQYF
>TRBJ1-2|.|TRBV5-6|.
TGTGCCAGCAGCCCTGGGGGAGGGTTCTATGGCTACACCTTC
CASSPGGGFYGYTF
>TRBJ1-3|.|TRBV19|once
TGTGCCAGTAGTATAAACGAACAGGGTTCTGGAAACACCATATATTTT
CASSINEQGSGNTIYF
>TRBJ1-1|.|TRBV5-1|.
TGCGCCAGCACGCAAGGGGCCAACACTGAAGCTTTCTTT
CASTQGANTEAFF
>TRBJ2-1|TRBD2|TRBV29-1|.
TGCAGCGTTAGGACTAGCGGGAGGTCCTCCTACAATGAGCAGTTCTTC
CSVRTSGRSSYNEQFF
>TRBJ2-1|.|TRBV9|.
TGTGCCAGCAGCACCCTGACGGACTCGGACGGGGAGCAGTTCTTC
CASSTLTDSDGEQFF
>TRBJ2-1|.|TRBV7-3|once
TGTGCCAGCAGCTACGGACCCACGGGACAATACAATGAGCAGTTCTTC
CASSYGPTGQYNEQFF